Listed below are T cell receptor beta chains from one sample, sequenced in a study of blood T cell repertoires in COVID-19. Sequencing was performed with immunoSEQ multiplex PCR; in TCRdb, only in-frame clones are kept and a portion is missing. The sample records roughly 16,000 clones, approximately 91% being singletons. Sequences were obtained from peripheral blood. Receptor source: a woman aged 80 or older with COVID-19, enrolled during active disease. CDR3s include the opening cysteine and the closing phenylalanine or tryptophan. D genes are given only for firm matches. Size is omitted from some rows. Given values are once, few, many or a class for expanded clones.

len,j_gene,abundance,d_gene,v_gene,CDR3aa,CDR3nt
16,TRBJ2-2,NA,NA,TRBV5-1,CASSYNGRGNTGELFF,TGCGCCAGCAGCTACAACGGTAGGGGAAACACCGGGGAGCTGTTTTTT
13,TRBJ2-7,NA,NA,TRBV15,CATSLGGGYEQYF,TGTGCCACCAGCCTAGGGGGGGGTTACGAGCAGTACTTC
14,TRBJ2-3,NA,NA,TRBV6-5,CASTPQGTTDTQYF,TGTGCCAGCACTCCCCAGGGTACGACAGATACGCAGTATTTT
14,TRBJ2-1,NA,NA,TRBV19,CASSTLGLQNEQFF,TGTGCCAGTAGTACTCTGGGACTCCAAAATGAGCAGTTCTTC
12,TRBJ2-5,NA,NA,TRBV6-6,CASSPRGETQYF,TGTGCCAGCAGCCCCAGGGGAGAGACCCAGTACTTC
15,TRBJ1-2,NA,TRBD1,TRBV27,CASSWTGVNNYGYTF,TGTGCCAGCAGTTGGACAGGGGTTAATAACTATGGCTACACCTTC
15,TRBJ1-2,NA,TRBD1,TRBV7-2,CASSLRQGAGDGYTF,TGTGCCAGCAGCTTACGACAGGGGGCGGGAGATGGCTACACCTTC
14,TRBJ1-5,NA,TRBD1,TRBV7-9,CASSGQGGNQPQHF,TGTGCCAGCAGTGGACAGGGGGGAAATCAGCCCCAGCATTTT
15,TRBJ2-1,NA,TRBD2,TRBV7-9,CASEPGGGPSGKQFF,TGTGCCTCCGAGCCCGGCGGGGGGCCTAGCGGGAAGCAGTTCTTC
14,TRBJ2-7,NA,TRBD1,TRBV13,CASSSGQVGVVQYF,TGTGCCAGCAGCTCGGGACAGGTAGGCGTAGTGCAGTACTTC
16,TRBJ2-3,NA,NA,TRBV7-3,CASSDWGRASTDTQYF,TGTGCCAGCAGCGACTGGGGCCGGGCCAGCACAGATACGCAGTATTTT
15,TRBJ1-6,NA,TRBD1,TRBV6-5,CATLSRDRDNSPLHF,TGTGCCACCCTCTCCCGGGACAGGGATAATTCACCCCTCCACTTT
13,TRBJ1-2,NA,TRBD1,TRBV7-8,CASSSTGPHGYTF,TGTGCCAGCAGCTCGACAGGGCCCCATGGCTACACCTTC
15,TRBJ2-5,NA,TRBD2,TRBV2,CASSPLGAGEETQYF,TGTGCCAGCAGCCCCTTAGGAGCGGGGGAAGAGACCCAGTACTTC
16,TRBJ2-1,NA,NA,TRBV7-6,CASSLGAPTAYNEQFF,TGTGCCAGCAGCTTAGGGGCTCCCACGGCCTACAATGAGCAGTTCTTC
16,TRBJ2-2,NA,TRBD2,TRBV5-1,CASSLPAGGNTGELFF,TGCGCCAGCAGCCTCCCAGCGGGAGGGAACACCGGGGAGCTGTTTTTT
13,TRBJ1-2,NA,NA,TRBV7-2,CASSLGRGYGYTF,TGTGCCAGCAGCTTGGGGCGGGGCTATGGCTACACCTTC
16,TRBJ2-2,large,NA,TRBV5-4,CASSPGGHRVTGELFF,TGTGCCAGCAGCCCGGGCGGGCACAGGGTCACCGGGGAGCTGTTTTTT
15,TRBJ2-1,NA,TRBD2,TRBV7-8,CASSRLAGGHNEQFF,TGTGCCAGCAGCAGACTAGCGGGAGGCCACAATGAGCAGTTCTTC
15,TRBJ1-6,NA,NA,TRBV27,CASSLGRTYNSPLHF,TGTGCCAGCAGTTTAGGCAGGACCTATAATTCACCCCTCCACTTT
14,TRBJ1-1,NA,NA,TRBV5-1,CASSLGTVNTEAFF,TGCGCCAGCAGCTTGGGGACAGTTAACACTGAAGCTTTCTTT
13,TRBJ1-1,NA,NA,TRBV7-3,CASSLMGGTEAFF,TGTGCCAGCAGCTTAATGGGGGGCACTGAAGCTTTCTTT
13,TRBJ2-7,NA,TRBD2,TRBV2,CASLAGTPAEQYF,TGTGCCAGCTTAGCGGGAACCCCTGCCGAGCAGTACTTC
16,TRBJ2-6,NA,NA,TRBV5-1,CASSLARSSGANVLTF,TGCGCCAGCAGCTTGGCTCGGAGCTCTGGGGCCAACGTCCTGACTTTC
13,TRBJ1-1,NA,NA,TRBV10-3,CAISESGVGEAFF,TGTGCCATCAGTGAGTCCGGGGTTGGTGAAGCTTTCTTT
12,TRBJ1-2,NA,NA,TRBV19,CATSTGPGGYTF,TGTGCCACCTCGACAGGTCCGGGGGGCTACACCTTC
15,TRBJ2-1,NA,NA,TRBV7-2,CASSQQGLLRNEQFF,TGTGCCAGCAGCCAACAGGGCCTGCTAAGAAATGAGCAGTTCTTC
17,TRBJ2-3,NA,NA,TRBV5-1,CASSLRVMTGAPGTQYF,TGCGCCAGCAGCTTGAGGGTGATGACGGGAGCCCCAGGTACGCAGTATTTT
14,TRBJ1-2,NA,NA,TRBV19,CASRRIQGSTGYTF,TGTGCCAGTAGGAGAATCCAGGGGAGTACGGGCTACACCTTC
15,TRBJ1-1,NA,NA,TRBV6-2/TRBV6-3,CASSYDGAWNTEAFF,TGTGCCAGCAGTTACGATGGGGCTTGGAACACTGAAGCTTTCTTT
12,TRBJ2-7,NA,NA,TRBV29-1,CSVEGTDYEQYF,TGCAGCGTTGAGGGGACTGATTACGAGCAGTACTTC
19,TRBJ2-7,NA,TRBD1,TRBV4-1,CASSQDWGEGTGVPYEQYF,TGCGCCAGCAGCCAAGATTGGGGGGAGGGGACAGGGGTTCCCTACGAGCAGTACTTC
13,TRBJ2-3,NA,NA,TRBV19,CASRSGSTDTQYF,TGTGCCAGTAGATCCGGGAGCACAGATACGCAGTATTTT
15,TRBJ2-7,NA,NA,TRBV4-1,CASSQGPDYPYEQYF,TGCGCCAGCAGCCAAGGCCCGGACTACCCATACGAGCAGTACTTC
16,TRBJ2-2,NA,TRBD1,TRBV5-4,CASSPAGTGSTGELFF,TGTGCCAGCAGCCCGGCCGGGACAGGGTCAACCGGGGAGCTGTTTTTT
12,TRBJ1-2,NA,NA,TRBV11-2,CASSLGQYGYTF,TGTGCCAGCAGCTTAGGGCAGTATGGCTACACCTTC
13,TRBJ2-7,once,NA,TRBV3-1/TRBV3-2,CASSRRASYEQYF,TGTGCCAGCAGTCGGAGGGCCTCCTACGAGCAGTACTTC
15,TRBJ1-4,NA,TRBD1,TRBV7-9,CASSPELGTGGMLFF,TGTGCCAGCAGTCCCGAGCTCGGGACAGGGGGGATGCTGTTTTTT
14,TRBJ1-3,NA,NA,TRBV2,CASSATSSGNTIYF,TGTGCCAGCAGTGCGACAAGCTCTGGAAACACCATATATTTT